The source of this TCR beta chain is a study of identical twins. Study conclusions and caveats: Out-of-frame TCR alpha sharing in monozygotic twins exceeded recombination model predictions.

The ends were cut back, 6 bases at V and 7 bases at J, with 12 bases in the middle. Germline lookup yields CDR1 MNHEY and CDR2 SMNVEV (reference sequence). The length of the CDR3 is 12 residues. This clonotype appeared a few times. Its specificity is unknown. Via MiXCR, TCRdb re-called the 5' RACE reads, giving one row per CDR3 protein. The top ten clones hold roughly 4% of a sample with roughly 690,000 distinct CDR3 sequences, about 20% of them seen once. The sample was also reused in another study, on T cells expressing NK-cell markers.

The TCR sequence derives from a young woman in good health. The chain is built from TRBV27 and TRBJ1-2, with D hard to call. Sample: PBMCs. The DNA of the CDR3 is TGTGCCAGCAGGGATCAGTACGGTGGCTACACCTTC. It yields the protein CASRDQYGGYTF.